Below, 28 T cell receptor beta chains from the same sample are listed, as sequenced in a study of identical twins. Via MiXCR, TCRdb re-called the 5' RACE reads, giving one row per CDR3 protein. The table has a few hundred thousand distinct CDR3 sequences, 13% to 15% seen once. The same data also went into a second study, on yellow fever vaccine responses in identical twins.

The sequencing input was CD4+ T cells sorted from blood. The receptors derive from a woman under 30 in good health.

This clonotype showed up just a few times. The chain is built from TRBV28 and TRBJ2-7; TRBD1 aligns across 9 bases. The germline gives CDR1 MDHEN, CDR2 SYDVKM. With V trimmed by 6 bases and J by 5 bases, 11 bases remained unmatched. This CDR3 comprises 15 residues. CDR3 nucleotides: TGTGCCAGCAGGCCAGGGACAGGGCGAGTGGACGAGCAGTACTTC. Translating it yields CASRPGTGRVDEQYF.

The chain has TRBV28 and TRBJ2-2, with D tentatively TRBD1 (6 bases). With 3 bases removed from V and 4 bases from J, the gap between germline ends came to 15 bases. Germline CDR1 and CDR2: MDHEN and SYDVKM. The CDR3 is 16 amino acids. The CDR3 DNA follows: TGTGCCAGCAGTTTCGATCTCAGCAGGGGCACCGGGGAGCTGTTTTTT. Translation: CASSFDLSRGTGELFF.

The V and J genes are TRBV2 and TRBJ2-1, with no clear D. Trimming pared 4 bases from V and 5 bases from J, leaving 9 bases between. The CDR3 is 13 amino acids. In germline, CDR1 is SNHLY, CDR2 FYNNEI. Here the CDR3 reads CASSVGYNNEQFF. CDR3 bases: TGTGCCAGCAGTGTTGGGTACAACAATGAGCAGTTCTTC. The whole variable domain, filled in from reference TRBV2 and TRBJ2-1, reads EPEVTQTPSHQVTQMGQEVILRCVPISNHLYFYWYRQILGQKVEFLVSFYNNEISEKSEIFDDQFSVERPDGSNFTLKIRSTKLEDSAMYFCASSVGYNNEQFFGPGTRLTVL.

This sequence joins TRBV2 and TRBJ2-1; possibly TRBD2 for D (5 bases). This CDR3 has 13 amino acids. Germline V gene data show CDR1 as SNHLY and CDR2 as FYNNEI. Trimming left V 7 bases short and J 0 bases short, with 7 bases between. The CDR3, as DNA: TGTGCCAGCAAGCGGAACTCCTACAATGAGCAGTTCTTC. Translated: CASKRNSYNEQFF. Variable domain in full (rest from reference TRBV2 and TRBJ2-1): EPEVTQTPSHQVTQMGQEVILRCVPISNHLYFYWYRQILGQKVEFLVSFYNNEISEKSEIFDDQFSVERPDGSNFTLKIRSTKLEDSAMYFCASKRNSYNEQFFGPGTRLTVL.

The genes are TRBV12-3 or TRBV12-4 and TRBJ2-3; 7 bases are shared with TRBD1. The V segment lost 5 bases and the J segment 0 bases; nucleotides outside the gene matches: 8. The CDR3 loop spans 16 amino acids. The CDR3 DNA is TGTGCCAGCAGTCCGCCGGGACAGACTAGCACAGATACGCAGTATTTT. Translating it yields CASSPPGQTSTDTQYF.

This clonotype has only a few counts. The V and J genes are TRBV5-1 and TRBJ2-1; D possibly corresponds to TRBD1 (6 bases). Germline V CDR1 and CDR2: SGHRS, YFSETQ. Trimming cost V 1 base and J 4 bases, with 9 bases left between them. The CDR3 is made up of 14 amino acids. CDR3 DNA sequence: TGCGCCAGCAGCTTGACAGGACAGTACAATGAGCAGTTCTTC. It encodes CASSLTGQYNEQFF.

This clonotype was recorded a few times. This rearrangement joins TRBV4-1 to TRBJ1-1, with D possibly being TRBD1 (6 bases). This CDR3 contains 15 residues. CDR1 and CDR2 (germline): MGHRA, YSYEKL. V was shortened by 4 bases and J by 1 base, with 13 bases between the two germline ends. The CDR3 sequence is CASSPQGLSNTEAFF. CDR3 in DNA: TGCGCCAGCAGCCCGCAGGGGCTATCGAACACTGAAGCTTTCTTT.

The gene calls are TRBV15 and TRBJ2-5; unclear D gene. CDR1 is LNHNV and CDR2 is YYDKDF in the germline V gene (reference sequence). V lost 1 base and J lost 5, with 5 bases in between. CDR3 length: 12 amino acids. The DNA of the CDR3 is TGTGCCACCAGCAGAGCGCGGGAGACCCAGTACTTC. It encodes CATSRARETQYF.

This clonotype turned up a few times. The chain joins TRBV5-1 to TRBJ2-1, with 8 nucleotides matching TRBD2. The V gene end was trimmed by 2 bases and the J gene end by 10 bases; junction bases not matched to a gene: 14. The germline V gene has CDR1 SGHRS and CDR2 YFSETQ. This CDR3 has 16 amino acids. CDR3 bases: TGCGCCAGCAGCTTTACTAGCGGCCCAAGTGTGTCGGAGCAGTTCTTC. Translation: CASSFTSGPSVSEQFF. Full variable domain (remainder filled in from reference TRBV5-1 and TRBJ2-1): KAGVTQTPRYLIKTRGQQVTLSCSPISGHRSVSWYQQTPGQGLQFLFEYFSETQRNKGNFPGRFSGRQFSNSRSEMNVSTLELGDSALYLCASSFTSGPSVSEQFFGPGTRLTVL.

The DNA for the CDR3 is TGTGCCAGCACTACGTCATTGGTCACGACGCAGTATTTT. It codes for CASTTSLVTTQYF. V and J are TRBV12-3 or TRBV12-4 and TRBJ2-3; D unclear. V lost 7 bases and J lost 9, with 17 bases in between. The CDR3 is 13 amino acids.

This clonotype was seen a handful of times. The CDR3 reads CASSATLVGDTEAFF. As DNA, the CDR3 is TGTGCCAGCAGCGCCACCCTGGTTGGGGACACTGAAGCTTTCTTT. The gene calls are TRBV21-1 and TRBJ1-1; the D call of TRBD1 is as the table states it, not checked on the DNA. TRBV21-1 is a known pseudogene. This CDR3 is built from 15 residues.

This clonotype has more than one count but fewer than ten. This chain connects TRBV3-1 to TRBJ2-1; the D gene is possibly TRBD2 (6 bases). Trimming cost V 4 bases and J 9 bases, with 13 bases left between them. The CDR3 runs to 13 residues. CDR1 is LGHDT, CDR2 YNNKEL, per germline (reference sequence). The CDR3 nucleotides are TGTGCCAGCAGCCCCGGAGGGCCGGGTGAGCAGTTCTTC. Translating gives CASSPGGPGEQFF.

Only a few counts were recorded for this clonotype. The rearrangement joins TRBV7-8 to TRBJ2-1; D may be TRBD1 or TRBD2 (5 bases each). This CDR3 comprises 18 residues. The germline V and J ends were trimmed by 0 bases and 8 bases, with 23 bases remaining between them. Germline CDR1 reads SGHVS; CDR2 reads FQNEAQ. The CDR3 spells CASSLADGTQLRGYEQFF. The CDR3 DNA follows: TGTGCCAGCAGCTTAGCAGACGGGACCCAACTTCGTGGCTATGAGCAGTTCTTC.

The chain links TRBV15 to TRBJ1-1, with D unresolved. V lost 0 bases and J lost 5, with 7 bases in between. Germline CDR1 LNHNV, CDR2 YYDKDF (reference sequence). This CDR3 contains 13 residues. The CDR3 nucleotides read TGTGCCACCAGCAGAGATTCGTGGACTGAAGCTTTCTTT. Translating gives CATSRDSWTEAFF.

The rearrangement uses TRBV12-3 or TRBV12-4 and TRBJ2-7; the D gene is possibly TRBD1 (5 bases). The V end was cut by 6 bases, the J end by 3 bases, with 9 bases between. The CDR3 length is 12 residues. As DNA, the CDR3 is TGTGCCAGCAGACAGGATATCTACGAGCAGTACGTC. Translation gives CASRQDIYEQYV.

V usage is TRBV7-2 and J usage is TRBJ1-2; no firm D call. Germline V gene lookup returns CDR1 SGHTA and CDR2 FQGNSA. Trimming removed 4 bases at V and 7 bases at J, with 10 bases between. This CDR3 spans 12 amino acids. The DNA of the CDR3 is TGTGCCAGCAGCTCCTCCTTCAGTGGCTACACCTTC. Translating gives CASSSSFSGYTF.

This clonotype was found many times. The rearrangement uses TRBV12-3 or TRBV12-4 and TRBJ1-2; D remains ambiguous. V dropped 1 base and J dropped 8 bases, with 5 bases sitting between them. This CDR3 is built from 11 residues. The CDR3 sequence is CASSLGAGYTF. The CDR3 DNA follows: TGTGCCAGCAGTTTAGGAGCGGGCTACACCTTC.

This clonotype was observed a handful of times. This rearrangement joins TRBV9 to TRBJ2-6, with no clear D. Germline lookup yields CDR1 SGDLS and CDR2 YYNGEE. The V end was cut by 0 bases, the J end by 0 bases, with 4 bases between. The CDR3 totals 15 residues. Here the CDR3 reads CASSVGLSGANVLTF. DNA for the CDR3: TGTGCCAGCAGCGTAGGACTCTCTGGGGCCAACGTCCTGACTTTC.

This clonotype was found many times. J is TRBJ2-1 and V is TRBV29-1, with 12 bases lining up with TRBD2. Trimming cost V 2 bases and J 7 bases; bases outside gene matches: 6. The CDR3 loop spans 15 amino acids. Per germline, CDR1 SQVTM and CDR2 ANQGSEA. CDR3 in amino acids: CSVERLAGEGNEQFF. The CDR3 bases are TGCAGCGTTGAACGACTAGCGGGAGAGGGGAATGAGCAGTTCTTC.

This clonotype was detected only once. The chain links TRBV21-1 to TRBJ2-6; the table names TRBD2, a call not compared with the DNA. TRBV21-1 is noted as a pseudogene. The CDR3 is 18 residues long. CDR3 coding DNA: TGTGCCAGCAGCAAAGATGGAGGGCAAGGTAATGGGGCCAACGTCCTGACTTTC. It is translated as CASSKDGGQGNGANVLTF.

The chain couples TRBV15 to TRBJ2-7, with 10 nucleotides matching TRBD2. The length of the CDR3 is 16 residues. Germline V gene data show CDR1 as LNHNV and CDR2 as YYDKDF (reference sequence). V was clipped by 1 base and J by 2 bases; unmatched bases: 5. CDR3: CATSRAETSGAYEQYF. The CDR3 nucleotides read TGTGCCACCAGCAGAGCGGAAACTAGCGGGGCCTACGAGCAGTACTTC.

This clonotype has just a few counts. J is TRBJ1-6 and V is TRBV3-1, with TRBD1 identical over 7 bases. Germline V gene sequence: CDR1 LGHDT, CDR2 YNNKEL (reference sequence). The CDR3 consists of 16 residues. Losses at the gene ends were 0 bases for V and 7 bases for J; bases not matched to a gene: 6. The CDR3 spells CASSQDIRGGNSPLHF. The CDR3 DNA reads TGTGCCAGCAGCCAAGATATCAGGGGGGGCAATTCACCCCTCCACTTT.

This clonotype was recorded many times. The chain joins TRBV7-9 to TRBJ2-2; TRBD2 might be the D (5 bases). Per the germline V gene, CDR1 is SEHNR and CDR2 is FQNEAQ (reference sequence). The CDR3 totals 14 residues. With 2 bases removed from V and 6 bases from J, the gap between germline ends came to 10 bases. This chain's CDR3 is CASSLPEGSGELFF. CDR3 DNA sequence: TGTGCCAGCAGCTTACCCGAGGGATCCGGGGAGCTGTTTTTT. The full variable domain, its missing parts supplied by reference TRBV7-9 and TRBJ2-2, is DTGVSQNPRHKITKRGQNVTFRCDPISEHNRLYWYRQTLGQGPEFLTYFQNEAQLEKSRLLSDRFSAERPKGSFSTLEIQRTEQGDSAMYLCASSLPEGSGELFFGEGSRLTVL.

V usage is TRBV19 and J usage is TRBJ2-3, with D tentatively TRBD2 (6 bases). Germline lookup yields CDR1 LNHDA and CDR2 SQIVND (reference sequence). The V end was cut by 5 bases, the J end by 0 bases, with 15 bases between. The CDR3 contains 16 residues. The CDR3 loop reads CASSGGTTWSTDTQYF. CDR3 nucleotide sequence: TGTGCCAGTAGTGGCGGGACCACTTGGAGCACAGATACGCAGTATTTT.

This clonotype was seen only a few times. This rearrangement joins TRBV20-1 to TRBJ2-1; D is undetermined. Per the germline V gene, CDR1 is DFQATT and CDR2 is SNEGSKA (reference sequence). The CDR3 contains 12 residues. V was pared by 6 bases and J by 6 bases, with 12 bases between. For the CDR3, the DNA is TGCAGTGCAACGGACCTGGGCAATGAGCAGTTCTTC. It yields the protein CSATDLGNEQFF.

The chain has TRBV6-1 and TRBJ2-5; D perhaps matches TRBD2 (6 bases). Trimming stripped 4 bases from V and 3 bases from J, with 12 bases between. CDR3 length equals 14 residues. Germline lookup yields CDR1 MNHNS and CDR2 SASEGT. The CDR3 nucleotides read TGTGCCAGCAGTGTAACGGGCGGGAAAGAGACCCAGTACTTC. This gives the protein CASSVTGGKETQYF.

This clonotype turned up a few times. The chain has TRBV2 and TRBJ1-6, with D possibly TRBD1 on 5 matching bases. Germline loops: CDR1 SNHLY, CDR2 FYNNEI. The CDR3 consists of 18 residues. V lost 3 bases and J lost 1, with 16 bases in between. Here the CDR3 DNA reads TGTGCCAGCAGTGACGCTCAGGGAAGGGGATCCTATAATTCACCCCTCCACTTT. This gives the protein CASSDAQGRGSYNSPLHF.

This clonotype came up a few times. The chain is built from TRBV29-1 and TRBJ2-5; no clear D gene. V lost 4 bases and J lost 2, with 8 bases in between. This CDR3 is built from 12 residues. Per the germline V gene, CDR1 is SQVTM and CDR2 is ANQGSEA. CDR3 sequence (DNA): TGCAGCGTTGCTCAGCTACAAGAGACCCAGTACTTC. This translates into CSVAQLQETQYF.